The TCR beta chain under discussion was sequenced for a study of beta chain features in type 1 diabetes. Regarding the study as a whole: A potential PCR bias toward shorter templates would be equal in patient and control samples. The naive, central memory and Treg TCRB repertoires showed an apparent similarity that was greater among patients than among healthy donors. Among patients with Type 1 diabetes, TCRB CDR3s were moderately but significantly shorter in every one of the four CD4+ subsets.

V lost 0 bases, J lost 0 bases, and 5 bases stayed unmatched. There are 17 residues in the CDR3. CDR1 is LGHNT, CDR2 FRNRAP, per germline. Reverse transcription of all isolated RNA meant that expressed TCRB transcripts were sequenced. Only in-frame clones appear in the TCRdb table, and some are missing; sequencing was by immunoSEQ multiplex PCR. The sample includes a few hundred thousand clones, 11% of them seen just once. The table lists this clone with a count of one. The antigen remains unidentified. There was one heparinised blood draw per donor, averaging about 116 mL. Cells sorted by CD45RO/CCR7/CD25/CD127/CD95/CD27 comprised CD4+ naive, central memory, regulatory and stem cell-like memory cells.

The sample taken for sequencing was naive CD4+ T cells from blood. This receptor was identified in a man between 25 and 39 years old with type 1 diabetes. The rearrangement joins TRBV12-5 to TRBJ2-1; 7 nucleotides agree with TRBD1. The CDR3 nucleotides read TGTGCTAGTGGTTTGGTACTCGGACAGGACTCCTACAATGAGCAGTTCTTC. It translates to CASGLVLGQDSYNEQFF.